The 10 T cell receptor beta chains presented below share a single source sample, sequenced in a study of cytomegalovirus exposure and HLA in healthy donors. This PCR relied on a set of 60 Vbeta primers and 13 Jbeta primers. Method: immunoSEQ multiplex PCR; TCRdb's copy keeps in-frame clones and lacks some. Among under 200,000 clones listed, about 12% were seen once. The source material was PBMCs. The receptors shown here come from a man over 45 in good health and CMV-seropositive.

The chain carries TRBV28 and TRBJ1-5, with 8 bases fitting TRBD1. Germline trimming cut 6 bases from V and 7 bases from J; bases unmatched to any gene: 8. Germline-derived CDR1 and CDR2 are MDHEN and SYDVKM. This CDR3 has 14 residues. The CDR3 loop reads CASRTGVLRQPQHF. The CDR3, as DNA: TGTGCCAGCAGGACAGGGGTCTTGCGGCAGCCCCAGCATTTT.

The chain uses TRBV11-2 and TRBJ1-1; D remains unclear. CDR1 is SGHAT, CDR2 FQNNGV, per germline. CDR3 length: 15 residues. V lost 1 base to trimming and J lost 3 bases, with 12 bases between them. The CDR3 is CASSLGIGRDTEAFF. The DNA for the CDR3 is TGTGCCAGCAGCTTAGGGATAGGGAGGGACACTGAAGCTTTCTTT.

This clone was picked up a small number of times. The J gene is TRBJ2-7, the V gene TRBV6-5; perhaps TRBD2 as D (6 bases). Germline CDR1 reads MNHEY; CDR2 reads SVGAGI. V was clipped by 0 bases and J by 7 bases, with 13 bases between them. The CDR3 loop spans 14 amino acids. In DNA, the CDR3 is TGTGCCAGCAGTTACTCGGGACTGGACGGAGAGCAGTACGTC. As protein: CASSYSGLDGEQYV.

The rearrangement links TRBV27 to TRBJ1-6; D gene ambiguous. The V end was cut by 3 bases, the J end by 5 bases, with 8 bases between. This CDR3 has 14 amino acids. The V gene's germline CDR1 is MNHEY and CDR2 SMNVEV (reference sequence). CDR3 DNA sequence: TGTGCCAGCAGTTTCCCCTCGGATAATTCACCCCTCCACTTT. Its translation is CASSFPSDNSPLHF.

This clone was recorded a few times. This sequence joins TRBV11-2 and TRBJ1-4, with D possibly TRBD1 on 5 matching bases. V lost 1 base, J lost 8 bases, and 14 bases lay in between. Germline CDR1 reads SGHAT; CDR2 reads FQNNGV. The CDR3 contains 15 residues. In nucleotides, the CDR3 is TGTGCCAGCAGCTTAGGTGCCGGGGGTTTGGAAAAACTGTTTTTT. Encoded protein: CASSLGAGGLEKLFF.

The V gene is TRBV19, the J gene TRBJ1-1; D remains ambiguous. Trimming took 6 bases from V and 10 from J, leaving 18 bases between them. CDR1 and CDR2 (germline): LNHDA, SQIVND (reference sequence). CDR3 length: 13 amino acids. The CDR3 DNA sequence: TGTGCCAGTAGCGCTGGATGGGCAGGAGGAGCTTTCTTT. Translation gives CASSAGWAGGAFF.

In its sample, this clone was seen a few times. This chain uses TRBV19 with TRBJ1-5; TRBD1 aligns across 9 bases. V shed 5 bases and J 5 bases; nucleotides not matched to a gene: 13. Per germline, CDR1 LNHDA and CDR2 SQIVND (reference sequence). This CDR3 is built from 17 residues. This chain's CDR3 is CASSLGTGKSLDQPQHF. The DNA of the CDR3 is TGTGCCAGTAGTCTCGGGACAGGGAAATCCTTAGATCAGCCCCAGCATTTT.

The chain carries TRBV9 and TRBJ2-3, with TRBD2 identical over 8 bases. The CDR3 spans 17 residues. The V gene end was trimmed by 2 bases and the J gene end by 4 bases; junction bases not matched to a gene: 12. Germline assignment: CDR1 SGDLS and CDR2 YYNGEE. The DNA for the CDR3 is TGTGCCAGCAGCGTCCTTAGCGGGGTCCTCAATTCAGATACGCAGTATTTT. It is translated as CASSVLSGVLNSDTQYF.

This clone has only a few counts. The J gene is TRBJ2-3, the V gene TRBV10-1; 8 bases agree with TRBD2. With 5 bases clipped from V and 0 bases from J, the junction kept 13 bases outside the gene matches. Germline-derived CDR1 and CDR2 are WNHNN and SYGVQD (reference sequence). The CDR3 has 18 residues. The CDR3 nucleotides are TGCGCCAGCAGTTCTCGAAGCGGGGGCCCTTCCAGCACAGATACGCAGTATTTT. As protein: CASSSRSGGPSSTDTQYF.

The chain carries TRBV7-9 and TRBJ2-3; 11 bases line up with TRBD1. Germline lookup yields CDR1 SEHNR and CDR2 FQNEAQ (reference sequence). Losses at the gene ends were 5 bases for V and 3 bases for J; bases not matched to a gene: 10. The CDR3 totals 17 residues. DNA of the CDR3: TGTGCCAGCAGCCGACTACTGGGACAGGGGGAGACAGATACGCAGTATTTT. Translation: CASSRLLGQGETDTQYF.